Given below is one T cell receptor beta chain in context. Per germline, CDR1 MGHRA and CDR2 YSYEKL. V was shortened by 2 bases and J by 3 bases, with 8 bases between the two germline ends. The CDR3 loop spans 15 amino acids. The sample belongs to a study of identical twins. TCRdb processed the 5' RACE reads anew with MiXCR; each CDR3 protein has one entry. Among 1.5 million to 2 million distinct CDR3 sequences listed, less than 40% were seen once. Sequenced input: cord blood. This sequence originates from a newborn girl in good health. The rearrangement joins TRBV4-1 to TRBJ2-6; D may be TRBD1 (5 bases). This CDR3 reads CASSQQGVGANVLTF. CDR3 coding DNA: TGCGCCAGCAGCCAACAAGGGGTTGGGGCCAACGTCCTGACTTTC.